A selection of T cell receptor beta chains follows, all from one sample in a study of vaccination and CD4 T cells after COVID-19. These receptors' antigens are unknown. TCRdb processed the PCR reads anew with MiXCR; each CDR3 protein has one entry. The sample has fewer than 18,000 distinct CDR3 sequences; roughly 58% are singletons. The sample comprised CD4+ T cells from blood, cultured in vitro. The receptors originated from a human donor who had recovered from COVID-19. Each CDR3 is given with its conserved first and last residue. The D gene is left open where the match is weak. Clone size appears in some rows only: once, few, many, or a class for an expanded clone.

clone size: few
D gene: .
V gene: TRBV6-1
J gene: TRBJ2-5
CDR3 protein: CASQGTQGGFGETQYF
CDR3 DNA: TGTGCCAGCCAGGGGACACAGGGGGGGTTCGGGGAGACCCAGTACTTC

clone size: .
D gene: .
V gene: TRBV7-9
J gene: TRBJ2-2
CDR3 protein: CASSLNANTGELFF
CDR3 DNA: TGTGCCAGCAGCTTGAATGCGAACACCGGGGAGCTGTTTTTT

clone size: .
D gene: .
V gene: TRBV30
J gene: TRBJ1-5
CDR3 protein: CAWSIHRGSDQPQHF
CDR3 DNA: TGTGCCTGGAGCATACATAGGGGGAGCGACCAGCCCCAGCATTTT

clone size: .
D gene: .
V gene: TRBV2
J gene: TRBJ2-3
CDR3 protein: CASKVDISTDTQYF
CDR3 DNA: TGTGCCAGCAAGGTGGACATAAGCACAGATACGCAGTATTTT

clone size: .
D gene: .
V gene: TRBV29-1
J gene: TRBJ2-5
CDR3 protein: CSVETAGETQYF
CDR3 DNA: TGCAGCGTTGAGACTGCGGGCGAGACCCAGTACTTC

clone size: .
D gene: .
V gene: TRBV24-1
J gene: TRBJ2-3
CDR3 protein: CATSRAGKDTQYF
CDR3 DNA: TGTGCCACCAGTAGAGCAGGGAAGGATACGCAGTATTTT

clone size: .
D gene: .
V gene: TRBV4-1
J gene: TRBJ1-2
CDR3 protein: CASSQDIRGGYGYTF
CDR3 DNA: TGCGCCAGCAGCCAAGATATCCGGGGGGGCTATGGCTACACCTTC

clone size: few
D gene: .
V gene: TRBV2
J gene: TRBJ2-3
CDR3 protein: CATRRGSTDTQYF
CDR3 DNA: TGTGCCACCCGGAGGGGGAGCACAGATACGCAGTATTTT

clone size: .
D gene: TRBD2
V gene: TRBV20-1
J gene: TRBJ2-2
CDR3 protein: CSALAGAGTGELFF
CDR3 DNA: TGCAGTGCTTTAGCGGGGGCGGGAACCGGGGAGCTGTTTTTT

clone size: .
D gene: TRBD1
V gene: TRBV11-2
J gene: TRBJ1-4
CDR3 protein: CASRPGQGATNEKLFF
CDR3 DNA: TGTGCCAGCAGGCCGGGACAGGGGGCAACTAATGAAAAACTGTTTTTT

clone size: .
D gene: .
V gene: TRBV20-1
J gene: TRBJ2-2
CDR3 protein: CSAREQGRELFF
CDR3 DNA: TGCAGTGCTAGAGAACAGGGAAGGGAGCTGTTTTTT

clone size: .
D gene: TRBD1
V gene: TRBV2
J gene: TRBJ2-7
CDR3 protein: CASSGQGPSYEQYF
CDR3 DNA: TGTGCCAGCAGTGGACAGGGGCCTTCCTACGAGCAGTACTTC

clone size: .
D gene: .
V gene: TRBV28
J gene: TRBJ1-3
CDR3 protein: CASSPGFSGNTIYF
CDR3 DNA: TGTGCCAGCAGCCCAGGGTTCTCTGGAAACACCATATATTTT

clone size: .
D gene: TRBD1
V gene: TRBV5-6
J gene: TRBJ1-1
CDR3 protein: CASSFRDRGLTEAFF
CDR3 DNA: TGTGCCAGCAGCTTTCGGGACAGGGGGCTCACTGAAGCTTTCTTT

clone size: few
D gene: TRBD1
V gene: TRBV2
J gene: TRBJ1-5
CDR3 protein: CASSMDRATQHF
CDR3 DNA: TGTGCCAGCAGTATGGACAGGGCGACCCAGCATTTT

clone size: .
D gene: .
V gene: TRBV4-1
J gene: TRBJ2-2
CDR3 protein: CASSQVGFANTGELFF
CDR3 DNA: TGCGCCAGCAGCCAAGTCGGATTCGCGAACACCGGGGAGCTGTTTTTT

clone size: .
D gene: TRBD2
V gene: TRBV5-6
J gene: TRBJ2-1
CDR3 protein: CASSFGAGPGNEQFF
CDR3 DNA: TGTGCCAGCAGCTTCGGAGCGGGACCGGGGAACGAGCAGTTCTTC

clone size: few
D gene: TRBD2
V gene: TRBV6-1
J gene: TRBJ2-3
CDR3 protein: CASSLAESTDTQYF
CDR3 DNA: TGTGCCAGCAGTCTAGCGGAGTCCACAGATACGCAGTATTTT

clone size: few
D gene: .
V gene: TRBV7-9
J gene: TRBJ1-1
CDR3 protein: CASSPLDSWNTEAFF
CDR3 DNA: TGTGCCAGCAGCCCCCTTGACAGCTGGAACACTGAAGCTTTCTTT

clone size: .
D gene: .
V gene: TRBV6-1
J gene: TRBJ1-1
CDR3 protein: CASIPPENTEAFF
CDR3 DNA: TGTGCCAGCATCCCCCCGGAGAACACTGAAGCTTTCTTT

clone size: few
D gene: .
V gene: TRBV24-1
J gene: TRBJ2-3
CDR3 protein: CATSGGSRTDTQYF
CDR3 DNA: TGTGCCACCAGTGGTGGATCCCGCACAGATACGCAGTATTTT

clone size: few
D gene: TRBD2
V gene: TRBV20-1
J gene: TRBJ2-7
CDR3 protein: CSALRTSGYYEQYF
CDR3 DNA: TGCAGTGCCCTCCGGACTAGCGGATATTACGAGCAGTACTTC

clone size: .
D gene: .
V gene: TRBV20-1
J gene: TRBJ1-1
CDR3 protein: CSVRNNMNTEAFF
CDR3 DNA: TGCAGTGTTCGGAATAACATGAACACTGAAGCTTTCTTT

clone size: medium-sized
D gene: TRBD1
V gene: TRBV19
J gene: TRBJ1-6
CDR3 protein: CASKGQGAAIRNNSPLHF
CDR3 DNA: TGTGCCAGTAAGGGCCAGGGGGCCGCTATTCGGAATAATTCACCCCTCCACTTT

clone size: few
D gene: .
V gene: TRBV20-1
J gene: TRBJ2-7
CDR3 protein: CSARVPGVESDEQYF
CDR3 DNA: TGCAGTGCTAGAGTGCCAGGGGTCGAGAGTGACGAGCAGTACTTC

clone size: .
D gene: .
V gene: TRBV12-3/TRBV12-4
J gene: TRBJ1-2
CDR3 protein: CASSLGGPSVGYTF
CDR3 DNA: TGTGCCAGCAGTTTAGGGGGGCCGTCCGTCGGCTACACCTTC

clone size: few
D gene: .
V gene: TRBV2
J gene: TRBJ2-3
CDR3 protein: CASIRTTGIGTDTQYF
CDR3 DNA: TGTGCCAGCATTAGGACTACAGGGATCGGGACAGATACGCAGTATTTT

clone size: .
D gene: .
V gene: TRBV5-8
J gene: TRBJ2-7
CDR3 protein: CASSLSYYYEQYF
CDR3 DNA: TGTGCCAGCAGCTTGTCCTATTACTACGAGCAGTACTTC

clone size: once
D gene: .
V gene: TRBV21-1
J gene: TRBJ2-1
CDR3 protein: CASSKAGVLADYNEQFF
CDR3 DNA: TGTGCCAGCAGCAAAGCGGGTGTACTAGCGGATTACAATGAGCAGTTCTTC

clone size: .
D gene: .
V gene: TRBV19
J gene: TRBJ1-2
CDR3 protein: CASSLHQSPGINYGYTF
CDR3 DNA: TGTGCCAGTAGTCTCCATCAATCTCCGGGGATTAACTATGGCTACACCTTC

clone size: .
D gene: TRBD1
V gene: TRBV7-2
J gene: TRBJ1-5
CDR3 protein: CASSLLWGQGDNQPQHF
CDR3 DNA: TGTGCCAGCAGCTTGCTTTGGGGACAGGGGGATAATCAGCCCCAGCATTTT

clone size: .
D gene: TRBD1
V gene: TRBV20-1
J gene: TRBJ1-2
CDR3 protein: CSAPGQPGYGYTF
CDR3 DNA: TGCAGTGCGCCGGGACAGCCTGGATATGGCTACACCTTC

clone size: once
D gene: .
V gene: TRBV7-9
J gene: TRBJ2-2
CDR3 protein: CASSFGTPNTGELFF
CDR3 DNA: TGTGCCAGCAGCTTTGGGACACCGAACACCGGGGAGCTGTTTTTT

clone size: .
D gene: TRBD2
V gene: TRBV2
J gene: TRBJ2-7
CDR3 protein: CASGVGGSSYEQYF
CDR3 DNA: TGTGCCAGCGGAGTGGGGGGGAGCTCCTACGAGCAGTACTTC

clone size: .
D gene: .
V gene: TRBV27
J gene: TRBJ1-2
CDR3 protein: CASSLNERAPVTVCRYTF
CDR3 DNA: TGTGCCAGCAGTTTAAACGAAAGGGCTCCGGTAACCGTATGCCGGTACACCTTC

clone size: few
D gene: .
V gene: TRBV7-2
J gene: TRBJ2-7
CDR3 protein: CASSPGNYEQYF
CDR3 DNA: TGTGCCAGCAGCCCCGGGAACTACGAGCAGTACTTC

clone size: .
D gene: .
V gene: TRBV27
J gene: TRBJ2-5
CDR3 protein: CASSLFGESGTQYF
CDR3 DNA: TGTGCCAGCAGTTTATTCGGGGAGAGTGGGACCCAGTACTTC

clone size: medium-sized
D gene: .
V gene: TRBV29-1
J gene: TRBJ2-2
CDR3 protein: CSVDPTGASGELFF
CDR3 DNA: TGCAGCGTTGATCCGACTGGAGCGTCCGGGGAGCTGTTTTTT

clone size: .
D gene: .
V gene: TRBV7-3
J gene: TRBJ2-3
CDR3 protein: CASSSGRAGRTDTQYF
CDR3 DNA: TGTGCCAGCAGCTCCGGAAGGGCAGGGAGAACAGATACGCAGTATTTT

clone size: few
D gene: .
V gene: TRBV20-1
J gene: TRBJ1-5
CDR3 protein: CSASTGMISNQPQHF
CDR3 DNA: TGCAGTGCTTCGACAGGAATGATTAGCAATCAGCCCCAGCATTTT

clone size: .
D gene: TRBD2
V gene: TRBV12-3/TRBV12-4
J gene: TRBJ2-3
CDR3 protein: CASSPSPSGLGSTDTQYF
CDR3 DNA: TGTGCCAGCAGCCCGAGCCCGAGCGGACTAGGTAGCACAGATACGCAGTATTTT